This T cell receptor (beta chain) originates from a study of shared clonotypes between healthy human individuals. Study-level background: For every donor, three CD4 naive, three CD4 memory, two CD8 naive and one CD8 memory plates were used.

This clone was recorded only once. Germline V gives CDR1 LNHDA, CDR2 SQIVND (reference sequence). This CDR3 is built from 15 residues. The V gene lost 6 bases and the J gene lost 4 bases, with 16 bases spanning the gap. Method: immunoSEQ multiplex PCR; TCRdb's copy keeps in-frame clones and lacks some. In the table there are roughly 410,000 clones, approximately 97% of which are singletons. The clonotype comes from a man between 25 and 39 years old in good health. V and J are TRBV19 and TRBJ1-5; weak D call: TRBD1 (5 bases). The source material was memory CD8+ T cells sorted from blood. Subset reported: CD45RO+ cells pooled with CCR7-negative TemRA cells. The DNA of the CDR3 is TGTGCCAGTAGCCGCCGGGACGCAGGAAATCAGCCCCAGCATTTT. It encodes CASSRRDAGNQPQHF. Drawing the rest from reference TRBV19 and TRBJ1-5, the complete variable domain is DGGITQSPKYLFRKEGQNVTLSCEQNLNHDAMYWYRQDPGQGLRLIYYSQIVNDFQKGDIAEGYSVSREKKESFPLTVTSAQKNPTAFYLCASSRRDAGNQPQHFGDGTRLSIL.